Below, one TCR beta chain is given with its context. Authors' data handling: Researchers report that nucleated cell counts were estimated from reference gene primer amplification. Data came from immunoSEQ multiplex PCR; TCRdb stores just in-frame clones and leaves some out. V and J calls and clone size come straight from that table; D and trimming were deduced from the DNA. The sample holds some 180,000 clones, over 70% seen once. CDR3 size: 12 residues. Germline loops: CDR1 SGHNT, CDR2 YYREEE (reference sequence). The V end was cut by 1 base, the J end by 7 bases, with 6 bases between. The sample belongs to a study of blood T cell repertoires in COVID-19. The wider study: Researchers got acute and convalescent COVID-19 samples from the United States, Italy and Spain.

Sequencing was performed on peripheral blood. This sequence joins TRBV5-4 and TRBJ2-1; possible D gene TRBD1, 6 bases. This TCR derives from a woman in her 70s who had recovered from COVID-19. The CDR3 region is CASSLTGNEQFF. The CDR3 nucleotides are TGTGCCAGCAGCTTGACAGGGAATGAGCAGTTCTTC.